The next 10 T cell receptor beta chains were all read from a single sample in a study of CD8+CD57+ T cells in acquired aplastic anemia. Genomic DNA templated the TCR beta VDJ and CDR3 profiling. One entry per CDR3 protein, called by TCRdb with MiXCR from the reads. The data hold some 220,000 distinct CDR3 sequences, with 30% to 40% observed a single time. The specimen sequenced was sorted CD4+, CD8+, or CD8+CD57+ T cells (not recorded which) from PBMCs. The origin of the receptors is a human donor in good health, serving as a control.

Concerning this clonotype itself: This may arise from a read error, as a much more abundant clone is one base away. This chain joins TRBV5-1 and TRBJ1-2; D may be TRBD1 (5 bases). Per germline, CDR1 SGHRS and CDR2 YFSETQ. Trimming cost V 5 bases and J 9 bases, with 17 bases left between them. CDR3 length equals 13 residues. CDR3 coding DNA: TGCGCCAGCAGAGAAGGGGAAATCGAGAGCTACACCTTC. As protein: CASREGEIESYTF.

This clonotype has only a few counts. The rearrangement uses TRBV12-3 or TRBV12-4 and TRBJ2-1, with 9 bases identical to TRBD2. CDR3 length: 14 amino acids. J was trimmed by 5 bases and V by 5 bases; bases with no gene match: 4. CDR3 in DNA: TGTGCCAGCAGTCAGAGCGGGAGGAACAATGAGCAGTTCTTC. Translating it yields CASSQSGRNNEQFF.

This clonotype was seen at least ten times. V gene TRBV11-2 combines with J gene TRBJ2-7; D possibly corresponds to TRBD2 (5 bases). The CDR3 length is 14 residues. Deletions cut 5 bases from V and 1 base from J, with 12 bases between. Germline V gives CDR1 SGHAT, CDR2 FQNNGV. Here the CDR3 reads CASSKRLPSYEQYF. CDR3 sequence (DNA): TGTGCCAGCAGCAAGCGGCTACCATCCTACGAGCAGTACTTC.

The chain recombines TRBV29-1 with TRBJ2-1, with D possibly matching TRBD2 (5 bases). Germline CDR1 SQVTM, CDR2 ANQGSEA. The germline V and J ends were trimmed by 6 bases and 4 bases, with 19 bases remaining between them. This CDR3 has 15 residues. CDR3 region: CSVPLERGEYNEQFF. The CDR3 DNA follows: TGCAGCGTCCCCTTGGAACGGGGAGAGTACAATGAGCAGTTCTTC.

On this clonotype: This sequence may be a read error, since a much larger clone differs from it by one base. The chain links TRBV7-9 to TRBJ1-1; D is uncertain. Germline CDR1 is SEHNR and CDR2 is FQNEAQ (reference sequence). The V end lost 5 bases, the J end lost 8 bases, and 6 bases lay between the germline ends. This CDR3 contains 10 residues. As DNA, the CDR3 is TGTGCCAGCAGCATAGGAGAAGCTTTCTTT. It yields the protein CASSIGEAFF. Combining the CDR3 with reference TRBV7-9 and TRBJ1-1 gives the whole variable domain DTGVSQNPRHKITKRGQNVTFRCDPISEHNRLYWYRQTLGQGPEFLTYFQNEAQLEKSRLLSDRFSAERPKGSFSTLEIQRTEQGDSAMYLCASSIGEAFFGQGTRLTVV.

The V call is TRBV2, the J call TRBJ2-7; 8 bases line up with TRBD1. The CDR3 is 14 amino acids. J was trimmed by 6 bases and V by 6 bases; bases with no gene match: 10. Germline lookup yields CDR1 SNHLY and CDR2 FYNNEI. CDR3 sequence: CASSHLGQGSEQYF. In DNA form, the CDR3 reads TGTGCCAGCAGCCATTTAGGACAGGGTAGCGAGCAGTACTTC.

V and J are TRBV4-1 and TRBJ2-6, with a tentative D call TRBD2 (6 bases). The CDR3 has 18 residues. The ends were cut back, 4 bases at V and 1 base at J, with 17 bases in the middle. Germline CDR1 MGHRA, CDR2 YSYEKL. CDR3 in amino acids: CASSRVEGRFSGANVLTF. Written as DNA, the CDR3 is TGCGCCAGCAGCCGAGTGGAGGGGAGGTTTTCTGGGGCCAACGTCCTGACTTTC.

This clonotype was picked up many times. The chain couples TRBV6-1 to TRBJ2-1, with a possible D match to TRBD1 (6 bases). The germline gives CDR1 MNHNS, CDR2 SASEGT. Trimming removed 5 bases from V and 6 bases from J, with 17 bases in between. The CDR3 has 15 residues. The CDR3 coding sequence is TGTGCCAGCAGTAGAGGCGGTGAAGGGGGCAATGAGCAGTTCTTC. This encodes CASSRGGEGGNEQFF.

V is TRBV27 and J is TRBJ1-3; 7 bases agree with TRBD1. From germline, CDR1 is MNHEY and CDR2 SMNVEV (reference sequence). The CDR3 is made up of 14 amino acids. J gave up 2 bases and V 6 bases, and 4 bases lay outside the gene matches. For the CDR3, the DNA is TGTGCCAGCAGAGACGACAGGGCTGGAAACACCATATATTTT. As protein: CASRDDRAGNTIYF.

The chain employs TRBV10-3 and TRBJ2-6; D not resolved. The CDR3 loop spans 14 amino acids. Germline V gene data show CDR1 as ENHRY and CDR2 as SYGVKD. V shed 3 bases and J shed 0 bases, with 3 bases lying between them. DNA for the CDR3: TGTGCCATCAGTGACAGCTCTGGGGCCAACGTCCTGACTTTC. This codes for CAISDSSGANVLTF.